These T cell receptor beta chains were read from a single sample in a study of blood T cells in healthy people across ages. TCRdb re-derived calls from the 5' RACE reads in MiXCR, one entry per CDR3 protein. The sample shows fewer than 1,200,000 distinct CDR3 sequences, around 25% of them seen only once. These records were also assigned to another study, of T cells of mothers and their children.

The sequenced material came from blood. The source of these receptors is a girl aged 2 to 10 in good health. The CDR3 runs from the conserved cysteine through the conserved F or W. The D gene is left open where the match is weak. For some rows the clone size is stated as once, few or many, or as a class when expanded; others skip it.

v_call	clone_size	j_call	d_call	cdr3_nt	cdr3_aa
TRBV7-9	NA	TRBJ1-3	NA	TGTGCCAGCACCTTAGCTGAGAGGCACTCTGGAAACACCATATATTTT	CASTLAERHSGNTIYF
TRBV5-6	NA	TRBJ1-2	NA	TGTGCCAGCAGCTTGTCCAATCAGGGGACCCCCTATGGCTACACCTTC	CASSLSNQGTPYGYTF
TRBV12-3/TRBV12-4	few	TRBJ1-4	TRBD1	TGTGCCAGCAGTTTAGGACAGGGAGTCGGAAAACTGTTTTTT	CASSLGQGVGKLFF
TRBV29-1	few	TRBJ2-1	TRBD2	TGCAGCGTTGAAGGGGCGGGAGGGCCTGGCAATGAGCAGTTCTTC	CSVEGAGGPGNEQFF
TRBV7-2	NA	TRBJ1-1	NA	TGTGCCATCACCACCGCTTTGGAAGGAGCTTTCTTT	CAITTALEGAFF
TRBV5-1	NA	TRBJ1-1	NA	TGCGCCAGCAGCCAGGGACCCTTCGGGAACACTGAAGCTTTCTTT	CASSQGPFGNTEAFF
TRBV7-6	NA	TRBJ2-5	NA	TGTGCCAGCAGCTTACAGGTGGGGGTTAGGAACCAAGAGACCCAGTACTTC	CASSLQVGVRNQETQYF
TRBV20-1	NA	TRBJ2-2	TRBD2	TGCAGTGCTAGAACGGATTTGGTAGCGGGGGGGCCTGGTTCCGGGGAGCTGTTTTTT	CSARTDLVAGGPGSGELFF
TRBV29-1	few	TRBJ2-3	TRBD2	TGCAGCGTCTATGGGCGGGGGGGCCCGGATACGCAGTATTTT	CSVYGRGGPDTQYF
TRBV12-3/TRBV12-4	NA	TRBJ2-6	NA	TGTGCCAGCAGCCCCGGCGGGGGGGCCAACGTCCTGACTTTC	CASSPGGGANVLTF
TRBV7-3	few	TRBJ2-5	NA	TGTGCCAGCAGCTCTTCGGGGCTGGAGGAGACCCAGTACTTC	CASSSSGLEETQYF
TRBV12-5	few	TRBJ2-3	TRBD1	TGTGCTAGTGGTTTCCAACAGGGGGGCGCAGATACGCAGTATTTT	CASGFQQGGADTQYF
TRBV7-3	NA	TRBJ2-1	TRBD2	TGTGCCAGCAGCCGCGGACTAGCGGGGGTAAATGAGCAGTTCTTC	CASSRGLAGVNEQFF
TRBV4-1	NA	TRBJ2-7	TRBD2	TGCGCCAGCAGCCAGAGGACTAGCGGGGCCTACGAGCAGTACTTC	CASSQRTSGAYEQYF
TRBV12-3/TRBV12-4	NA	TRBJ2-7	TRBD1	TGTGCCAGCAGTGCCCAGACAGGGGGGAATTACGAGCAGTACTTC	CASSAQTGGNYEQYF